The rows below give T cell receptor beta chains drawn from one sample of a study of shared clonotypes between healthy human individuals. The protocol was immunoSEQ multiplex PCR, while the TCRdb copy is restricted to in-frame clones and leaves out a portion. This table holds roughly 300,000 clones, 73% found once. Sequenced material: memory CD4+ T cells sorted from blood. These TCRs come from a man under 40 in good health. CDR3s leave out the opening cysteine and the closing phenylalanine or tryptophan.

V: TRBV5-5; CDR3: ASSVAGTADGNTIY
V: TRBV19; CDR3: ASSAPWGMNTEAF
V: TRBV5-6; CDR3: ASSLGELPYNEQF
V: TRBV25-1; CDR3: ASNGTAATYEQY
V: TRBV4-1; CDR3: ASSQDGFKTQY
V: TRBV2; CDR3: ASSGRDRSYEQY
V: TRBV5-6; CDR3: ASSETGFNSPLH
V: TRBV5-1; CDR3: ASSSNRDRPF
V: TRBV7-6; CDR3: ASSFNHDSGRAQYEQY
V: TRBV5-1; CDR3: ASTENRGPGMDTQY
V: TRBV7-8; CDR3: ASSWPLGANLPDTQY
V: TRBV15; CDR3: ATSRGRGRGVSGELF
V: TRBV9; CDR3: ASSVVPGFVSGNTIY
V: TRBV2; CDR3: ASRGVSYEQY
V: TRBV23-1; CDR3: ASSHSSQRRTSGYNEQF
V: TRBV6-1; CDR3: ASRGGRETQY
V: TRBV27; CDR3: ASSSRGVDTDTQY
V: TRBV7-2; CDR3: ASSLALLASTYEQY
V: TRBV2; CDR3: ASRAYNEQF
V: TRBV10-3; CDR3: AIREGGGPETQY
V: TRBV5-6; CDR3: ASSISGGSAVLNEKLF
V: TRBV7-9; CDR3: ASNLDRNSYEQY
V: TRBV2; CDR3: ASSGGTGTSGFYNEQF
V: TRBV2; CDR3: ALGQDRQTDTQY
V: TRBV4-1; CDR3: ASSQDEAPDRATGYT
V: TRBV6-5; CDR3: ASSWTAYQPQH
V: TRBV27; CDR3: ASSRTGKTEAF
V: TRBV6-1; CDR3: ASSITGQGSLEAF
V: TRBV10-3; CDR3: AIPSKPDGPAYGYT
V: TRBV5-4; CDR3: ASSLADRGRRTGELF
V: TRBV13; CDR3: ASSFSGSGNGELF
V: TRBV7-2; CDR3: ASSRDRRTDTQY
V: TRBV28; CDR3: ASSLGTIRYEQY
V: TRBV7-2; CDR3: ASSSDRATYGYT
V: TRBV5-1; CDR3: ASSPGLAISYNEQF
V: TRBV5-1; CDR3: ASSLMTGSEQY
V: TRBV9; CDR3: ASSVGGSGNNEQF
V: TRBV19; CDR3: ATRNRAGNTIY
V: TRBV5-6; CDR3: ASSSLLAESYNEQF
V: TRBV5-1; CDR3: ASSLEPGGSTDTQY
V: TRBV11-2; CDR3: ASSFGTSGMSQY
V: TRBV9; CDR3: ASSVGGSNEKLF
V: TRBV11-2; CDR3: ASSAGRDTQY
V: TRBV5-4; CDR3: ASSLDRGKTQY
V: TRBV7-2; CDR3: ASSTPGQDILNEQF
V: TRBV11-2; CDR3: ASSSGRAGALNEQF
V: TRBV7-9; CDR3: ASSLRGRQTMQETQY
V: TRBV28; CDR3: ASREGIRNEKLF
V: TRBV5-5; CDR3: ASSLGPLLSGNTIY
V: TRBV11-2; CDR3: ASSLQLAGTDTQY